The 25 T cell receptor beta chains given below trace back to one sample, sequenced in a study of response to subunit inactivated influenza vaccine. Each CDR3 protein gets one entry after TCRdb re-called the RT-PCR reads with MiXCR. In the table there are more than 700,000 distinct CDR3 sequences, around 20% of which are singletons. Sequences were derived from PBMCs from blood, sampled 4 to 6 days after vaccination. These receptors all stem from a man between 45 and 60 years old who received an inactivated influenza vaccine.

This clonotype was found many times. The chain recombines TRBV7-2 with TRBJ2-3; D unclear. Germline lookup yields CDR1 SGHTA and CDR2 FQGNSA. The V end was cut by 2 bases, the J end by 6 bases, with 9 bases between. CDR3 length: 13 amino acids. CDR3 residues: CASSLRGADTQYF. CDR3 DNA sequence: TGTGCCAGCAGCTTAAGAGGTGCGGATACGCAGTATTTT.

The V gene is TRBV11-2, the J gene TRBJ2-1; D not resolved. The length of the CDR3 is 14 residues. The V end was cut by 1 base, the J end by 8 bases, with 12 bases between. CDR1 is SGHAT, CDR2 FQNNGV, per germline. This chain's CDR3 is CASSLVRRSHEQFF. As DNA, the CDR3 is TGTGCCAGCAGCTTAGTCCGGCGGAGCCATGAGCAGTTCTTC.

This clonotype was seen more than once but under ten times. The chain has TRBV18 and TRBJ2-7, with 8 bases identical to TRBD1. V trimming: 4 bases; J trimming: 3 bases; junction bases outside the gene matches: 8. This CDR3 spans 15 amino acids. CDR1 and CDR2 from the germline V gene are KGHSH and LQKENI. This chain's CDR3 is CASSRPGTGSYEQYF. DNA for the CDR3: TGTGCCAGCTCACGTCCCGGGACAGGAAGCTACGAGCAGTACTTC.

In its sample, this clonotype was seen a few times. J is TRBJ2-6 and V is TRBV5-6, with TRBD1 as a possible D gene (6 bases). The CDR3 is made up of 17 amino acids. Germline-derived CDR1 and CDR2 are SGHDT and YYEEEE. V lost 5 bases, J lost 0 bases, and 15 bases lay in between. CDR3 DNA sequence: TGTGCCAGCAGTTACAGGGTAGACCTCTCTGGGGCCAACGTCCTGACTTTC. Its protein is CASSYRVDLSGANVLTF.

Only a few counts were recorded for this clonotype. This sequence joins TRBV7-2 and TRBJ2-7; D is unclear. This CDR3 contains 14 residues. The V gene's germline CDR1 is SGHTA and CDR2 FQGNSA. V lost 1 base to trimming and J lost 1 base, with 8 bases between them. The CDR3 DNA reads TGTGCCAGCAGCTTAGGTTGGGAATCCTACGAGCAGTACTTC. Protein product: CASSLGWESYEQYF.

This clonotype was observed a few times. This sequence joins TRBV5-1 and TRBJ2-2; tentative D call: TRBD2 (6 bases). Trimming cost V 0 bases and J 2 bases, with 11 bases left between them. Germline lookup yields CDR1 SGHRS and CDR2 YFSETQ. CDR3 length: 16 amino acids. The CDR3 sequence: CASSLGTTSNTGELFF. CDR3 coding DNA: TGCGCCAGCAGCTTGGGGACAACTAGCAACACCGGGGAGCTGTTTTTT.

J is TRBJ2-7 and V is TRBV5-6; 8 bases are shared with TRBD1. The germline gives CDR1 SGHDT, CDR2 YYEEEE. The V and J ends lost 5 bases and 3 bases, in that order; junction bases with no gene match: 10. The CDR3 spans 15 residues. The CDR3 sequence: CASSLWDRLRYEQYF. The CDR3 DNA is TGTGCCAGCAGTTTGTGGGACAGGCTCCGCTACGAGCAGTACTTC.

V gene TRBV10-3 combines with J gene TRBJ1-3; D remains unclear. Per germline, CDR1 ENHRY and CDR2 SYGVKD. V was cut by 8 bases and J by 2 bases, with 7 bases left in between. The CDR3 is made up of 12 amino acids. The CDR3 here is CAIVTAGNTIYF. The CDR3 DNA reads as TGTGCCATCGTCACGGCTGGAAACACCATATATTTT.

The V gene is TRBV7-9, the J gene TRBJ1-5; a possible D gene is TRBD1 (5 bases). Germline CDR1 reads SEHNR; CDR2 reads FQNEAQ (reference sequence). The CDR3 covers 14 residues. Between the trimmed V and J ends, which lost 6 bases and 7 bases, there was a span of 16 bases. The CDR3 nucleotides read TGTGCCAGCAGTCCAGGGAGTTCAATCCAGCCCCAGCATTTT. It translates to CASSPGSSIQPQHF.

The count of this clonotype is one. The rearrangement joins TRBV12-3 or TRBV12-4 to TRBJ2-1, with 13 bases lining up with TRBD2. The CDR3 contains 16 residues. V gave up 6 bases and J gave up 5 bases; unmatched junction bases: 7. In nucleotides, the CDR3 is TGTGCCAGCAGACTAGCGGGGGGGCCAGGCCACAATGAGCAGTTCTTC. It translates to CASRLAGGPGHNEQFF.

This clonotype has more than one count but fewer than ten. The V gene is TRBV28, the J gene TRBJ2-7; D perhaps matches TRBD2 (5 bases). The germline gives CDR1 MDHEN, CDR2 SYDVKM. V lost 6 bases, J lost 2 bases, and 14 bases lay in between. The CDR3 covers 14 residues. CDR3 sequence (DNA): TGTGCCAGCAGGGATACTAGTTTTGCCTACGAGCAGTACTTC. It codes for CASRDTSFAYEQYF.

This clonotype was recorded a few times. The chain couples TRBV9 to TRBJ1-6; tentatively, D is TRBD1 (6 bases). The CDR3 extends over 15 amino acids. The ends were cut back, 3 bases at V and 5 bases at J, with 12 bases in the middle. The germline CDR1 and CDR2 sequences are SGDLS and YYNGEE. CDR3 bases: TGTGCCAGCAGCGCACCTGACAGGCATAATTCACCCCTCCACTTT. This codes for CASSAPDRHNSPLHF.

The table lists this clonotype with a few counts. The CDR3 DNA sequence: TGTGCCAGCAGCCCCTATGACAGGTTTCAGCCCCAGCATTTT. It encodes CASSPYDRFQPQHF. The rearrangement uses TRBV7-2 and TRBJ1-5; D might be TRBD1 (6 bases). This CDR3 has 14 amino acids. Germline CDR1 reads SGHTA; CDR2 reads FQGNSA. V lost 5 bases and J lost 6, with 14 bases in between.

This clonotype was counted once. The chain carries TRBV6-1 and TRBJ2-5, with a possible D match to TRBD2 (5 bases). The CDR3 has 14 amino acids. The germline V gene encodes CDR1 MNHNS and CDR2 SASEGT. V lost 2 bases and J lost 7, with 14 bases in between. CDR3 DNA: TGTGCCAGCAGTGAAATGGAGGAATTGACGACCCAGTACTTC. It specifies CASSEMEELTTQYF.

V and J are TRBV5-5 and TRBJ2-3; 7 bases are shared with TRBD1. There are 13 residues in the CDR3. CDR1 SGHKS and CDR2 YYEKEE come from the germline V gene (reference sequence). V dropped 4 bases and J dropped 8; count of bases not matched to a gene: 7. DNA of the CDR3: TGTGCCAGCAGCATTACAGGGGTGGGTACGCAGTATTTT. This gives the protein CASSITGVGTQYF.

The sample holds a few counts of this clonotype. The V gene is TRBV14, the J gene TRBJ2-1; 15 bases are shared with TRBD2. Germline loops: CDR1 SGHDN, CDR2 FVKESK. CDR3 length equals 17 residues. Trimming removed 6 bases from V and 3 bases from J; junction bases left unmatched: 6. In DNA form, the CDR3 reads TGTGCCAGCAGTCGGACTAGCGGGAGGGCCTACTACAATGAGCAGTTCTTC. It codes for CASSRTSGRAYYNEQFF. The full variable domain, completed using reference TRBV14 and TRBJ2-1, is EAGVTQFPSHSVIEKGQTVTLRCDPISGHDNLYWYRRVMGKEIKFLLHFVKESKQDESGMPNNRFLAERTGGTYSTLKVQPAELEDSGVYFCASSRTSGRAYYNEQFFGPGTRLTVL.

This chain's CDR3 is CASSSSPGRHTGELFF. In DNA, the CDR3 is TGCGCCAGCAGCTCCAGTCCAGGTCGGCACACCGGGGAGCTGTTTTTT. V and J are TRBV5-1 and TRBJ2-2; D call uncertain. Germline values: CDR1 SGHRS, CDR2 YFSETQ. The CDR3 totals 16 residues. V lost 3 bases and J 3 bases, leaving 15 bases between the germline ends.

This clonotype was picked up a small number of times. The V call is TRBV5-1, the J call TRBJ2-7; possibly TRBD1 for D (6 bases). The V gene's germline CDR1 is SGHRS and CDR2 YFSETQ. The CDR3 is made up of 14 amino acids. V was cut by 4 bases and J by 0 bases, with 11 bases left in between. The CDR3 sequence is CASSIGQSSYEQYF. CDR3 sequence (DNA): TGCGCCAGCAGCATTGGACAGAGCTCCTACGAGCAGTACTTC.

The chain joins TRBV6-1 to TRBJ2-5; D is uncertain. This CDR3 comprises 15 residues. CDR1 and CDR2 from the germline V gene are MNHNS and SASEGT. Trimming took 5 bases from V and 5 from J, leaving 18 bases between them. The CDR3 sequence is CASSPRGVGMETQYF. The CDR3 region has the DNA TGTGCCAGCAGTCCCAGAGGAGTAGGGATGGAGACCCAGTACTTC.

A few counts support this clonotype. This sequence joins TRBV11-1 and TRBJ2-7; 9 bases are a match to TRBD1. In germline, CDR1 is SGHAT, CDR2 FQDESV (reference sequence). CDR3 length: 17 residues. Losses at the gene ends were 5 bases for V and 3 bases for J; bases not matched to a gene: 14. The CDR3, as DNA: TGTGCCAGCAGCCGGACGATAGGGACAGGGAGACTCTACGAGCAGTACTTC. Translation: CASSRTIGTGRLYEQYF.

The chain employs TRBV28 and TRBJ1-1; no clear D gene. Between the trimmed V and J ends, which lost 8 bases and 0 bases, there was a span of 7 bases. Germline V gene lookup returns CDR1 MDHEN and CDR2 SYDVKM. This CDR3 is 12 amino acids long. As DNA, the CDR3 is TGTGCCAGCGCCGCTGTGAACACTGAAGCTTTCTTT. Its protein is CASAAVNTEAFF.

A few counts support this clonotype. The chain couples TRBV9 to TRBJ2-1, with TRBD2 identical over 7 bases. Germline trimming cut 0 bases from V and 4 bases from J; bases unmatched to any gene: 4. CDR1 SGDLS and CDR2 YYNGEE come from the germline V gene. This CDR3 contains 15 residues. DNA of the CDR3: TGTGCCAGCAGCGTAGGCGGGGGAGTTTACAATGAGCAGTTCTTC. As protein: CASSVGGGVYNEQFF. Combining the CDR3 with reference TRBV9 and TRBJ2-1 gives the whole variable domain DSGVTQTPKHLITATGQRVTLRCSPRSGDLSVYWYQQSLDQGLQFLIQYYNGEERAKGNILERFSAQQFPDLHSELNLSSLELGDSALYFCASSVGGGVYNEQFFGPGTRLTVL.

V is TRBV5-6 and J is TRBJ2-2; D is unclear. The germline CDR1 and CDR2 sequences are SGHDT and YYEEEE. This CDR3 spans 14 amino acids. Trimming removed 0 bases at V and 1 base at J, with 4 bases between. The CDR3 DNA sequence: TGTGCCAGCAGCTTGGAAGAGAACACCGGGGAGCTGTTTTTT. Translating it yields CASSLEENTGELFF. The whole variable domain, filled in from reference TRBV5-6 and TRBJ2-2, reads DAGVTQSPTHLIKTRGQQVTLRCSPKSGHDTVSWYQQALGQGPQFIFQYYEEEERQRGNFPDRFSGHQFPNYSSELNVNALLLGDSALYLCASSLEENTGELFFGEGSRLTVL.

This clonotype was seen ten or more times. The chain employs TRBV7-6 and TRBJ2-5, with TRBD2 matching over 9 bases. CDR3 length equals 14 residues. Germline assignment: CDR1 SGHVS and CDR2 FNYEAQ. Losses at the gene ends were 5 bases for V and 5 bases for J; bases not matched to a gene: 6. The CDR3: CASSVSGGGETQYF. The DNA for the CDR3 is TGTGCCAGCAGCGTTAGCGGGGGAGGTGAGACCCAGTACTTC.

This clonotype turned up a few times. V is TRBV29-1 and J is TRBJ2-7, with D possibly matching TRBD2 (6 bases). Germline CDR1 is SQVTM and CDR2 is ANQGSEA. Trimming pared 5 bases from V and 7 bases from J, leaving 15 bases between. The CDR3 loop spans 12 amino acids. The CDR3 loop reads CSVSDGGGEQYF. The CDR3 DNA reads as TGCAGCGTTTCGGACGGAGGAGGGGAGCAGTACTTC.